The 19 T cell receptor beta chains listed next were all sequenced from one sample in a study of cytomegalovirus exposure and HLA in healthy donors. Libraries were prepared by immunoSEQ multiplex PCR; TCRdb keeps only in-frame clonotypes and omits some of them. The sample consists of about 110,000 clones, approximately 86% of them appearing once. The source material was PBMCs. These receptors all stem from a woman aged 18-29 years in good health and CMV-seropositive.

This chain connects TRBV7-8 to TRBJ1-4, with 9 positions matching TRBD1. V trimming: 2 bases; J trimming: 9 bases; junction bases outside the gene matches: 22. This CDR3 contains 20 residues. The V gene's germline CDR1 is SGHVS and CDR2 FQNEAQ. The DNA for the CDR3 is TGTGCCAGCAGCTTACGTACCCCGGGACAGGGAGGTTCTTTTATGAAAAAACTGTTTTTT. This translates into CASSLRTPGQGGSFMKKLFF.

The V call is TRBV5-4, the J call TRBJ2-3; D is undetermined. The CDR3 consists of 12 residues. The V end was cut by 3 bases, the J end by 6 bases, with 8 bases between. CDR1 and CDR2 from the germline V gene are SGHNT and YYREEE (reference sequence). The CDR3 nucleotides read TGTGCCAGCAGCTCCCAACGGGATACGCAGTATTTT. It codes for CASSSQRDTQYF.

V and J are TRBV4-1 and TRBJ2-7; 7 nucleotides agree with TRBD2. The germline V gene has CDR1 MGHRA and CDR2 YSYEKL. CDR3 size: 15 residues. With 0 bases clipped from V and 4 bases from J, the junction kept 6 bases outside the gene matches. In DNA form, the CDR3 reads TGCGCCAGCAGCCAAGAAGCGGGGCTCGGGTACGAGCAGTACTTC. Translating gives CASSQEAGLGYEQYF.

This clone was seen just once. This chain joins TRBV7-2 and TRBJ1-4; possible D gene TRBD1, 5 bases. CDR1 SGHTA and CDR2 FQGNSA come from the germline V gene. The V end lost 2 bases, the J end lost 2 bases, and 15 bases lay between the germline ends. CDR3 length equals 17 residues. CDR3 DNA sequence: TGTGCCAGCAGCTTAATTAGGGGCCGTGGGACTAATGAAAAACTGTTTTTT. Encoded protein: CASSLIRGRGTNEKLFF.

CDR3 in amino acids: CASSLESLRDEQYF. The CDR3 bases are TGCGCCAGCAGCTTGGAATCATTACGAGACGAGCAGTACTTC. The V and J genes are TRBV5-1 and TRBJ2-7; the D is unclear. In germline, CDR1 is SGHRS, CDR2 YFSETQ. The CDR3 consists of 14 residues. V was pared by 0 bases and J by 5 bases, with 12 bases between.

The genes are TRBV9 and TRBJ2-1; a weak D match, TRBD2 (7 bases). V gave up 4 bases and J gave up 3 bases, with 20 bases separating them. This CDR3 has 17 amino acids. Looked up from germline, CDR1 is SGDLS and CDR2 is YYNGEE. This CDR3 is CASSSGGGGPGYNEQFF. The CDR3 DNA reads TGTGCCAGCAGCTCCGGAGGGGGAGGGCCAGGCTACAATGAGCAGTTCTTC.

This chain uses TRBV6-5 with TRBJ2-5; no firm D call. Trimming stripped 5 bases from V and 1 base from J, with 8 bases between. Germline-derived CDR1 and CDR2 are MNHEY and SVGAGI. The CDR3 spans 13 residues. CDR3 DNA: TGTGCCAGCAGTCGACTGACCCAAGAGACCCAGTACTTC. Translated: CASSRLTQETQYF.

This clone was counted between two and nine times. The chain uses TRBV11-2 and TRBJ2-7, with D maybe TRBD2 (5 bases). CDR3 length equals 12 residues. The germline gives CDR1 SGHAT, CDR2 FQNNGV. V lost 3 bases to trimming and J lost 3 bases, with 6 bases between them. CDR3 protein: CASSFGSYEQYF. The CDR3 DNA sequence: TGTGCCAGCAGCTTTGGGAGCTACGAGCAGTACTTC.

The rearrangement joins TRBV10-1 to TRBJ2-1, with D perhaps TRBD2 (6 bases). The CDR3 has 15 residues. Per the germline V gene, CDR1 is WNHNN and CDR2 is SYGVQD (reference sequence). V lost 2 bases, J lost 9 bases, and 17 bases lay in between. CDR3 DNA: TGCGCCAGCAGTGAGCTAGCGTCCCAGAGGGGTGAGCAGTTCTTC. Encoded protein: CASSELASQRGEQFF.

This clone appeared once. The chain links TRBV7-9 to TRBJ2-1; TRBD1 matches 7 bases. The CDR3 has 14 residues. V was clipped by 1 base and J by 5 bases; unmatched bases: 2. Germline CDR1 is SEHNR and CDR2 is FQNEAQ (reference sequence). This CDR3 reads CASSLVQGHNEQFF. CDR3 bases: TGTGCCAGCAGCTTAGTACAGGGGCACAATGAGCAGTTCTTC.

The J gene is TRBJ2-5, the V gene TRBV6-1, with D unclear. V was clipped by 8 bases and J by 2 bases, with 3 bases between them. The CDR3 contains 10 residues. Germline assignment: CDR1 MNHNS and CDR2 SASEGT. The CDR3 nucleotides are TGTGCCAGCCAGCAAGAGACCCAGTACTTC. Translated: CASQQETQYF.

The chain joins TRBV15 to TRBJ1-1, with D hard to call. The CDR3 loop spans 15 amino acids. Germline V gene lookup returns CDR1 LNHNV and CDR2 YYDKDF (reference sequence). The germline V and J ends were trimmed by 1 base and 1 base, with 10 bases remaining between them. CDR3 DNA sequence: TGTGCCACCAGCAGAGCCCCGCGGGAGAACACTGAAGCTTTCTTT. This translates into CATSRAPRENTEAFF.

The rearrangement uses TRBV4-1 and TRBJ2-7, with D perhaps matching TRBD1 (5 bases). CDR1 is MGHRA and CDR2 is YSYEKL in the germline V gene. The CDR3 runs to 14 residues. Trimming removed 0 bases from V and 13 bases from J, with 19 bases in between. In DNA form, the CDR3 reads TGCGCCAGCAGCCAAGATGGGGATCGGACAACGGTCTACTTC. Translating gives CASSQDGDRTTVYF.

The gene calls are TRBV11-2 and TRBJ2-1, with 9 bases lining up with TRBD2. The length of the CDR3 is 15 residues. Germline V gene data show CDR1 as SGHAT and CDR2 as FQNNGV. The V and J ends lost 1 base and 2 bases, in that order; junction bases with no gene match: 0. As DNA, the CDR3 is TGTGCCAGCAGCTTAGGACTAGCGGCCTACAATGAGCAGTTCTTC. Protein: CASSLGLAAYNEQFF.

The rearrangement joins TRBV4-1 to TRBJ2-5; D possibly corresponds to TRBD2 (5 bases). Trimming shortened V by 0 bases and J by 7 bases, and 9 bases separated the two germline ends. CDR3 size: 13 residues. Germline V lookup: CDR1 MGHRA, CDR2 YSYEKL. This CDR3 reads CASSQETIRTQYF. CDR3 coding DNA: TGCGCCAGCAGCCAAGAGACTATCAGGACCCAGTACTTC.

The chain uses TRBV10-2 and TRBJ2-1, with a weak D call TRBD1 (6 bases). Trimming left V 7 bases short and J 8 bases short, with 9 bases between. Per the germline V gene, CDR1 is WSHSY and CDR2 is SAAADI. This CDR3 spans 11 amino acids. In DNA, the CDR3 is TGCGCCAGCACGCCAGGGGATGAGCAGTTCTTC. Translation: CASTPGDEQFF.

The J gene is TRBJ1-2, the V gene TRBV5-1; 11 positions agree with TRBD1. The junction had 4 bases not matched to a gene; V was cut back by 5 bases and J by 4 bases. The germline gives CDR1 SGHRS, CDR2 YFSETQ. The length of the CDR3 is 14 residues. In nucleotides, the CDR3 is TGCGCCAGCAGTGGACAGGGGGCAGGCTATGGCTACACCTTC. It translates to CASSGQGAGYGYTF.

The rearrangement joins TRBV27 to TRBJ1-1; TRBD1 matches at 9 bases. Trimming took 5 bases from V and 0 from J; bases not matched to a gene: 4. This CDR3 region has 15 residues. Germline CDR1 and CDR2: MNHEY and SMNVEV (reference sequence). The CDR3, as DNA: TGTGCCAGCAGTCCGTGGACAGGGGTGAACACTGAAGCTTTCTTT. Translated, it gives CASSPWTGVNTEAFF.

CDR3 sequence: CASSGNSRQDTQYF. The DNA of the CDR3 is TGCGCCAGCAGTGGAAACAGCCGGCAAGATACGCAGTATTTT. This chain uses TRBV10-1 with TRBJ2-3; D not certain. CDR1 and CDR2 (germline): WNHNN, SYGVQD (reference sequence). The V end was cut by 4 bases, the J end by 5 bases, with 13 bases between. CDR3 length: 14 amino acids.